This T cell receptor beta chain was identified in a study of T-cell reconstitution after alpha-beta-depleted transplantation in children. Notes on the study in general: The main origin of T-cell counts and diversity one year after transplant was newly produced T cells.

The length of the CDR3 is 21 residues. Unique molecular identifiers featured in how the TCRbeta library was prepared. TCRdb re-called the PCR reads with MiXCR, one entry per CDR3 protein. The table has hundreds of thousands of distinct CDR3 sequences, roughly 15% seen once. This clonotype appeared a few times. Its antigen is unidentified. The rearrangement uses TRBV12-1 and TRBJ2-1; the table assigns TRBD1, which was not confirmed against the DNA. TRBV12-1 is a recognized pseudogene. This TCR was recovered from a male patient aged 2 to 10 who had a stem cell transplant for acute lymphoblastic leukemia, so the T cells may come from the graft donor. Sequencing used PBMCs, mostly from graft donor cells, obtained 360 days after TCRalphabeta/CD19-depleted stem cell transplant. CDR3 bases: TGTGCCAGCATCCTCCGTGTCCAGGCAGGGGTTAGGATCTACTCCTACAATGAGCAGTTCTTC. Translating it yields CASILRVQAGVRIYSYNEQFF.